This TCR beta chain originates from a study of neurological immune-mediated disorders. cDNA synthesis was performed by 5'RACE with 10-nucleotide random UMIs. A single run covered 15-18 subjects with over 190 million TCR-beta sequences. Via MiXCR, TCRdb re-called the 5' RACE reads, giving one row per CDR3 protein. Here the sample spans about 60,000 distinct CDR3 sequences, more than 9.5% being singletons. Trimming took 3 bases from V and 6 from J, leaving 6 bases between them. Germline-derived CDR1 and CDR2 are MNHNY and SVGAGI (reference sequence). This CDR3 spans 12 amino acids. This clonotype showed up many times. Its antigen remains unidentified. The time point was: longitudinal time-point 2. Unsorted libraries were derived from 2 million PBMCs stored at -80 C. The study's findings and limits: The greatest TCR clonal expansion occurred in HTLV-1-associated myelopathy and the least in multiple sclerosis, which fell below healthy controls.

V and J are TRBV6-6 and TRBJ2-1; D is uncertain. Material for sequencing was PBMCs. This TCR was recovered from a man under 40 in good health. CDR3 amino acids: CASSYRVNEQFF. The CDR3 DNA follows: TGTGCCAGCAGTTATCGGGTCAATGAGCAGTTCTTC.